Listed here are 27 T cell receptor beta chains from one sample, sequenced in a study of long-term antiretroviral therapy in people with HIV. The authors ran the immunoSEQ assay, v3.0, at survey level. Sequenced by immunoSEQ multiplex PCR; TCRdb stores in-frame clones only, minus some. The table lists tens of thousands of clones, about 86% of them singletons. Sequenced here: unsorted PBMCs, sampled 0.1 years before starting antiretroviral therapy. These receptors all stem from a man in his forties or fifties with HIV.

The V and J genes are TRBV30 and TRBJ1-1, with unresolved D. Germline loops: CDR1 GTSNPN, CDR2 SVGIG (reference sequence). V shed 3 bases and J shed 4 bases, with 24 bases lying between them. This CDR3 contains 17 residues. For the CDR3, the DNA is TGTGCCTGGAGCATAGGTACGGTGGGTTCCTCCGGCACTGAAGCTTTCTTT. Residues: CAWSIGTVGSSGTEAFF.

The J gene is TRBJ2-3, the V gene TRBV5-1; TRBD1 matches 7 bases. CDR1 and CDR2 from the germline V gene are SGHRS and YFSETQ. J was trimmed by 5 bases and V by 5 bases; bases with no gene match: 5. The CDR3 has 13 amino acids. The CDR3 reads CASSKAGGDTQYF. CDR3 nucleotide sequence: TGCGCCAGCAGTAAGGCAGGGGGAGATACGCAGTATTTT.

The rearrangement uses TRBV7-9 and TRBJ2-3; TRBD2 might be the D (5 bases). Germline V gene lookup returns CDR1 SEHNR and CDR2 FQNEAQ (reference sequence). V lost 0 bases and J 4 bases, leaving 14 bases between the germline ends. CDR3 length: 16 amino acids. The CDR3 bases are TGTGCCAGCAGCTTAGCGCCGGGAAATATCCCAGATACGCAGTATTTT. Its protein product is CASSLAPGNIPDTQYF.

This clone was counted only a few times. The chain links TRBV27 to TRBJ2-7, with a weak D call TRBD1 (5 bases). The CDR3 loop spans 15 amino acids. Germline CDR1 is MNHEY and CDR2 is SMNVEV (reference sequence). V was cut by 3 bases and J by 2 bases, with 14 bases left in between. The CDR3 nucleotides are TGTGCCAGCAGTTTTAGTGGCAGGGATCCCTACGAGCAGTACTTC. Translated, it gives CASSFSGRDPYEQYF.

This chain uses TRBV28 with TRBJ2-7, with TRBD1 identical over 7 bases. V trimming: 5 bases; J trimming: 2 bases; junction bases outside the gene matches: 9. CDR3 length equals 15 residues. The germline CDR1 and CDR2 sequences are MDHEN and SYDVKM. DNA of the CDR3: TGTGCCAGCAGTACCACCGGGACAGCAACCTACGAGCAGTACTTC. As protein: CASSTTGTATYEQYF.

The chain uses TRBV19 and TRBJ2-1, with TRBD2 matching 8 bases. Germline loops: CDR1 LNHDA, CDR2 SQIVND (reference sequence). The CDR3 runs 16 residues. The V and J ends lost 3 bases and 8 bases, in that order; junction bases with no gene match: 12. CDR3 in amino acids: CASSIVSGGGLYEQFF. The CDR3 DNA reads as TGTGCCAGTAGTATTGTGAGTGGCGGGGGGCTTTATGAGCAGTTCTTC.

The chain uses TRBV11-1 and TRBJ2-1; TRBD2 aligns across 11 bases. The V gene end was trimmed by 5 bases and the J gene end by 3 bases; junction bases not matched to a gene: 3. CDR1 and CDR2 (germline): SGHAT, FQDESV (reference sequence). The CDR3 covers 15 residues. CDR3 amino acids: CASSASGGFYNEQFF. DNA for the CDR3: TGTGCCAGCAGCGCTAGCGGGGGGTTCTACAATGAGCAGTTCTTC. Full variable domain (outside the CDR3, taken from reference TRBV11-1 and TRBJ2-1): EAEVAQSPRYKITEKSQAVAFWCDPISGHATLYWYRQILGQGPELLVQFQDESVVDDSQLPKDRFSAERLKGVDSTLKIQPAELGDSAMYLCASSASGGFYNEQFFGPGTRLTVL.

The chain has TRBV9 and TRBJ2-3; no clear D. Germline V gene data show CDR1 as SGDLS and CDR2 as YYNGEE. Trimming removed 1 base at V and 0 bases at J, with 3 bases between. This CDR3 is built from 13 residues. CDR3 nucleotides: TGTGCCAGCAGCGTAACTAGCACAGATACGCAGTATTTT. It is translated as CASSVTSTDTQYF.

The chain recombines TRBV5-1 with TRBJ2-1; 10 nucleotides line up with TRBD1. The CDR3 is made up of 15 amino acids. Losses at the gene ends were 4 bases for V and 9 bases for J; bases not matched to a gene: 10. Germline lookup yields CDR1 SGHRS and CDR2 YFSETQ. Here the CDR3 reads CASSTDRGALFEQFF. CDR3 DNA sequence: TGCGCCAGCAGCACGGACAGGGGGGCCTTGTTTGAGCAGTTCTTC.

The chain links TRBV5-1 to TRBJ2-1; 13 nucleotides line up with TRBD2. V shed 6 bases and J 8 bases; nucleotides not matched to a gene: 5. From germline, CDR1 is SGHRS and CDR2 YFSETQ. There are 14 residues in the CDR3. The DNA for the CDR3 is TGCGCCAGCACTAGGACTAGCGGGAGTGATGAGCAGTTCTTC. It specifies CASTRTSGSDEQFF.

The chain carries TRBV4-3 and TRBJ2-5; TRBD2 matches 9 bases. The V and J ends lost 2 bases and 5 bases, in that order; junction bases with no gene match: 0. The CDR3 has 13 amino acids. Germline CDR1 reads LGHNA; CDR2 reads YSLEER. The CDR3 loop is CASSQLAGETQYF. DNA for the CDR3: TGCGCCAGCAGCCAACTAGCGGGGGAGACCCAGTACTTC.

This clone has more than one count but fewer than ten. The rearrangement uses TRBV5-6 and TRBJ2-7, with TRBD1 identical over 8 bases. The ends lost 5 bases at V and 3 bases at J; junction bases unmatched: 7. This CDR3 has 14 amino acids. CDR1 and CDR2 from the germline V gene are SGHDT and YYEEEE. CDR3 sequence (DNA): TGTGCCAGCAGTTACACAGGGGGTATCTACGAGCAGTACTTC. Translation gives CASSYTGGIYEQYF. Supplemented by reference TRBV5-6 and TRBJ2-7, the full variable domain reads DAGVTQSPTHLIKTRGQQVTLRCSPKSGHDTVSWYQQALGQGPQFIFQYYEEEERQRGNFPDRFSGHQFPNYSSELNVNALLLGDSALYLCASSYTGGIYEQYFGPGTRLTVT.

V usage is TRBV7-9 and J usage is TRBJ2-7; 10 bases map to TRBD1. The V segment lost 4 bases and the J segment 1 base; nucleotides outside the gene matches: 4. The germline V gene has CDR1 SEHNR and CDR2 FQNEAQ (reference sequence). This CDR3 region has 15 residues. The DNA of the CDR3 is TGTGCCAGCAGCTCTGCGGACAGGGGGTCCTACGAGCAGTACTTC. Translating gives CASSSADRGSYEQYF. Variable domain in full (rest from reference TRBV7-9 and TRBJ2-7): DTGVSQNPRHKITKRGQNVTFRCDPISEHNRLYWYRQTLGQGPEFLTYFQNEAQLEKSRLLSDRFSAERPKGSFSTLEIQRTEQGDSAMYLCASSSADRGSYEQYFGPGTRLTVT.

In nucleotides, the CDR3 is TGTGCCAGCATCCGCGGGGGGGCACCCGCTAACTATGGCTACACCTTC. Residues: CASIRGGAPANYGYTF. The chain is built from TRBV6-6 and TRBJ1-2, with D possibly matching TRBD1 (6 bases). V shed 7 bases and J shed 0 bases, with 18 bases lying between them. The germline V gene has CDR1 MNHNY and CDR2 SVGAGI (reference sequence). The CDR3 runs to 16 residues.

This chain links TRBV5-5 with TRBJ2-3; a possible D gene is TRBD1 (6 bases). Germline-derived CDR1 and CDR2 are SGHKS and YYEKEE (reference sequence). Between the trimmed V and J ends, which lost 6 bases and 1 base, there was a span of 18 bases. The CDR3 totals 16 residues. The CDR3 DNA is TGTGCCAGCACCCTGAGGGTACAGGGAGGCACAGATACGCAGTATTTT. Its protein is CASTLRVQGGTDTQYF.

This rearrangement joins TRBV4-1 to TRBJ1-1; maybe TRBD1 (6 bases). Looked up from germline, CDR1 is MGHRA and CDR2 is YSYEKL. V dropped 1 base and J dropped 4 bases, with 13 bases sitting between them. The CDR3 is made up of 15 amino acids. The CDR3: CASSQGWAGVTEAFF. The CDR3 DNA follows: TGCGCCAGCAGCCAAGGCTGGGCAGGGGTCACTGAAGCTTTCTTT.

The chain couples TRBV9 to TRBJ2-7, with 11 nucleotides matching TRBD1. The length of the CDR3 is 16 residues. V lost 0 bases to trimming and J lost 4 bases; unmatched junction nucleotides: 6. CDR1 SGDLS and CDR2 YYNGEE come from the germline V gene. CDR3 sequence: CASSVGLDRGLYEQYF. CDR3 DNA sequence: TGTGCCAGCAGCGTAGGATTGGACAGGGGGCTTTACGAGCAGTACTTC.

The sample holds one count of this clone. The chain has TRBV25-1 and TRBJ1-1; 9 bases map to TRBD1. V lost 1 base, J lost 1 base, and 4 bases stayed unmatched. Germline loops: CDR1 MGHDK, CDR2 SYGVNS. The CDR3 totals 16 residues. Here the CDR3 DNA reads TGTGCCAGCAGTGAATGGGGGACAGGGTCGAACACTGAAGCTTTCTTT. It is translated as CASSEWGTGSNTEAFF.

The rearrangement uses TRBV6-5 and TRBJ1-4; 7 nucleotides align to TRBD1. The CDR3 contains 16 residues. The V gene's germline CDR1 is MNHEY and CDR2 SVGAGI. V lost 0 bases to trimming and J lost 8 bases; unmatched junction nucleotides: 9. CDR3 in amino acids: CASSYSPRGSGEKLFF. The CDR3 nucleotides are TGTGCCAGCAGTTACTCACCCAGGGGGAGCGGAGAAAAACTGTTTTTT.

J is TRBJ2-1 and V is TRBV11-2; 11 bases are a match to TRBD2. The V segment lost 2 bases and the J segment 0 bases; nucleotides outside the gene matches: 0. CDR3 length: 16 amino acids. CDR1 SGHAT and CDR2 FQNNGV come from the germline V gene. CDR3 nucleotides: TGTGCCAGCAGCTTAACTAGCGGGAGCTCCTACAATGAGCAGTTCTTC. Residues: CASSLTSGSSYNEQFF. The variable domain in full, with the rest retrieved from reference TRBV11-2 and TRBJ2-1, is EAGVAQSPRYKIIEKRQSVAFWCNPISGHATLYWYQQILGQGPKLLIQFQNNGVVDDSQLPKDRFSAERLKGVDSTLKIQPAKLEDSAVYLCASSLTSGSSYNEQFFGPGTRLTVL.

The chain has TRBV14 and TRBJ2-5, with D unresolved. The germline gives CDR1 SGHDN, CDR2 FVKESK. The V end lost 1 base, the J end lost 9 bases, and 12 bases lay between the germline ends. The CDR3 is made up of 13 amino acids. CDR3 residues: CASSQGFPMPQYF. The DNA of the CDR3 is TGTGCCAGCAGCCAAGGGTTTCCCATGCCCCAGTACTTC.

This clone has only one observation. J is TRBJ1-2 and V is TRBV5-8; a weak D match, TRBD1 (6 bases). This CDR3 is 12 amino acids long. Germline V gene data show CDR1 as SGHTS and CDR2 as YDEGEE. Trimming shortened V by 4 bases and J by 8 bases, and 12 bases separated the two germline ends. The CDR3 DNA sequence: TGTGCCAGCAGCCCGCCGGGACACGGCTACACCTTC. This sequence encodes CASSPPGHGYTF. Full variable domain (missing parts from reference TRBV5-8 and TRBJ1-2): EAGVTQSPTHLIKTRGQQATLRCSPISGHTSVYWYQQALGLGLQFLLWYDEGEERNRGNFPPRFSGRQFPNYSSELNVNALELEDSALYLCASSPPGHGYTFGSGTRLTVV.

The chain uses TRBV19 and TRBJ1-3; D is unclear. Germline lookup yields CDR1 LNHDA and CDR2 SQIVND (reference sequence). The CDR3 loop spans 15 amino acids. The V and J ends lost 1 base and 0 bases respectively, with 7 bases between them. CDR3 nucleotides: TGTGCCAGTAGTATAGGACACCACTCTGGAAACACCATATATTTT. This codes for CASSIGHHSGNTIYF.

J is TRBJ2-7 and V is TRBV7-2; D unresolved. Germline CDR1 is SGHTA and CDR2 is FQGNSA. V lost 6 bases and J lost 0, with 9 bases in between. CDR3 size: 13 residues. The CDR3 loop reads CASRKEYSYEQYF. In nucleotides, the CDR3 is TGTGCCAGCAGGAAAGAGTACTCCTACGAGCAGTACTTC.

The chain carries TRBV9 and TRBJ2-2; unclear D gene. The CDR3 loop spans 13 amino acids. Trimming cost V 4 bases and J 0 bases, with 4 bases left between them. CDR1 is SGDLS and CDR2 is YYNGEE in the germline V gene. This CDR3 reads CASSPTNTGELFF. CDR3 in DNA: TGTGCCAGCAGCCCTACGAACACCGGGGAGCTGTTTTTT. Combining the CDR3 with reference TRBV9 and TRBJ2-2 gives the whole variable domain DSGVTQTPKHLITATGQRVTLRCSPRSGDLSVYWYQQSLDQGLQFLIQYYNGEERAKGNILERFSAQQFPDLHSELNLSSLELGDSALYFCASSPTNTGELFFGEGSRLTVL.

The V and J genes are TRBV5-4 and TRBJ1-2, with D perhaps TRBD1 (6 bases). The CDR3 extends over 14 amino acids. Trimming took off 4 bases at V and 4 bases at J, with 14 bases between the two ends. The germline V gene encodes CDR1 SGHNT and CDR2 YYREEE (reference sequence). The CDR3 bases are TGTGCCAGCAGCCCTGGACAGCTATCCTATGGCTACACCTTC. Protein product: CASSPGQLSYGYTF.

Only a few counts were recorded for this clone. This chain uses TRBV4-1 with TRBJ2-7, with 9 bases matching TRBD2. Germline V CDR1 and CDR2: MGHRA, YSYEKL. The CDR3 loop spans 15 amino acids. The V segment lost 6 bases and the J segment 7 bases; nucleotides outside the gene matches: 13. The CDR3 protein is CASSPLTSGTREQYF. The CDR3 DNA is TGCGCCAGCAGTCCTCTGACTAGCGGAACAAGGGAGCAGTACTTC.